These T cell receptor beta chains were read from a single sample in a study of blood T cell repertoires in COVID-19. The protocol was immunoSEQ multiplex PCR, while the TCRdb copy is restricted to in-frame clones and leaves out a portion. Here the sample spans about 340,000 clones, about 90% being singletons. Sequencing input: peripheral blood. The origin of the receptors is a woman aged 45-59 years with COVID-19, enrolled during active disease. CDR3s include the opening cysteine and the closing phenylalanine or tryptophan. A D gene is named only where the DNA matches it firmly. Clone size is stated in some rows and not others, as once, few, many or a class when expanded.

v_call,clone_size,d_call,j_call,cdr3_aa,cdr3_nt
TRBV30,.,.,TRBJ1-1,CAWKPNGQPEAFF,TGTGCCTGGAAGCCCAACGGACAGCCAGAAGCTTTCTTT
TRBV9,.,.,TRBJ2-2,CASSPWSGPGELFF,TGTGCCAGCAGTCCATGGAGCGGCCCCGGGGAGCTGTTTTTT
TRBV5-1,.,.,TRBJ2-6,CASSLSSSISGANVLTF,TGCGCCAGCAGCTTGTCCAGTTCCATCTCTGGGGCCAACGTCCTGACTTTC
TRBV29-1,few,.,TRBJ1-1,CSVSVGALRIEAFF,TGCAGCGTTTCGGTGGGGGCCCTCAGAATTGAAGCTTTCTTT
TRBV9,.,TRBD2,TRBJ2-1,CASSVVGTSGFSEQFF,TGTGCCAGCAGCGTAGTTGGGACTAGCGGGTTTAGTGAGCAGTTCTTC
TRBV7-9,once,.,TRBJ1-1,CASSFVNRGPAFF,TGTGCCAGCAGCTTTGTTAACAGAGGGCCAGCTTTCTTT
TRBV2,.,TRBD2,TRBJ2-4,CASRGTTKNIQYF,TGTGCCAGCAGGGGGACTACAAAAAACATTCAGTACTTC
TRBV5-4,.,TRBD2,TRBJ2-3,CASSLGLAGGTDTQYF,TGTGCCAGCAGCTTGGGACTAGCGGGAGGCACAGATACGCAGTATTTT
TRBV19,few,.,TRBJ1-5,CASSIGVGQGRAPQHF,TGTGCCAGTAGTATAGGAGTAGGTCAGGGCCGTGCACCCCAGCATTTT
TRBV11-2,.,.,TRBJ2-7,CASKQTFSYEQYF,TGTGCCAGCAAACAGACATTCTCATACGAGCAGTACTTC
TRBV4-1,few,.,TRBJ2-2,CASSQLRGELFF,TGCGCCAGCAGCCAGTTGCGAGGGGAGCTGTTTTTT
TRBV7-2,.,.,TRBJ1-2,CASSLVRGADGYTF,TGTGCCAGCAGCTTAGTCCGGGGGGCTGATGGCTACACCTTC
TRBV27,.,.,TRBJ1-3,CASSSHGASGNTIYF,TGTGCCAGCAGTTCCCATGGGGCCTCTGGAAACACCATATATTTT
TRBV29-1,.,TRBD2,TRBJ2-5,CSVDLLAGGYF,TGCAGCGTTGATTTACTAGCGGGAGGATACTTC
TRBV24-1,.,.,TRBJ2-1,CATSDAAAGGLYNEQFF,TGTGCCACCAGTGATGCCGCCGCTGGCGGGCTCTACAATGAGCAGTTCTTC
TRBV4-3,.,.,TRBJ2-7,CASSPGGKTYEQYF,TGCGCCAGCAGCCCCGGGGGAAAAACCTACGAGCAGTACTTC
TRBV6-4,.,TRBD1,TRBJ1-1,CASSDSPGGAEAFF,TGTGCCAGCAGTGACTCCCCAGGGGGCGCTGAAGCTTTCTTT
TRBV6-5,.,.,TRBJ1-4,CASSPDFNRGKLFF,TGTGCCAGCAGCCCCGACTTTAACCGGGGAAAACTGTTTTTT
TRBV19,.,TRBD2,TRBJ2-1,CASKLTSGRAYNEQFF,TGTGCCAGTAAATTGACTAGCGGGAGGGCGTACAATGAGCAGTTCTTC
TRBV9,.,TRBD1,TRBJ2-1,CASSRRTGDRPGNEQFF,TGTGCCAGCAGCCGTCGGACAGGAGACCGCCCTGGCAATGAGCAGTTCTTC
TRBV11-3,few,TRBD2,TRBJ2-5,CASSPRRGAQETQYF,TGTGCCAGCAGCCCGAGGCGGGGGGCACAAGAGACCCAGTACTTC
TRBV23-1,.,.,TRBJ1-1,CASTQRGLNTEAFF,TGCGCCAGCACCCAAAGGGGTTTAAACACTGAAGCTTTCTTT
TRBV4-3,.,.,TRBJ2-1,CASSQDPDGNNEQFF,TGCGCCAGCAGCCAAGACCCGGACGGGAACAATGAGCAGTTCTTC
TRBV9,.,.,TRBJ2-7,CASSVSGTPTYEQYF,TGTGCCAGCAGCGTATCGGGGACACCTACCTACGAGCAGTACTTC
TRBV18,few,TRBD2,TRBJ2-5,CASSPGTSGITSQYF,TGTGCCAGCTCACCTGGGACTAGCGGGATAACTTCCCAGTACTTC
TRBV4-2,.,TRBD2,TRBJ2-5,CASSENSGRAKETQYF,TGTGCCAGCAGCGAGAATAGCGGGAGGGCCAAAGAGACCCAGTACTTC
TRBV19,few,.,TRBJ1-2,CASSIGSPAGDNGYTF,TGTGCCAGTAGTATAGGATCCCCAGCAGGGGATAATGGCTACACCTTC
TRBV7-2,.,.,TRBJ1-1,CASSLGRGYGAFF,TGTGCCAGCAGCTTAGGCAGGGGTTACGGAGCTTTCTTT
TRBV19,.,.,TRBJ2-5,CASSITSRDTPQGTQYF,TGTGCCAGTAGTATAACCTCCCGGGACACCCCACAGGGGACCCAGTACTTC
TRBV6-1,.,TRBD1,TRBJ1-5,CASSEDRAYNQPQHF,TGTGCCAGCAGTGAGGACAGGGCGTACAATCAGCCCCAGCATTTT
TRBV27,.,.,TRBJ2-7,CASSSRTEHEQYF,TGTGCCAGCAGTTCCCGGACAGAACACGAGCAGTACTTC
TRBV6-2/TRBV6-3,.,.,TRBJ2-7,CASSYSAGESSYEQYF,TGTGCCAGCAGTTACTCGGCCGGAGAGAGCTCCTACGAGCAGTACTTC
TRBV21-1,.,.,TRBJ2-1,CASSKGITQNEQFF,TGTGCCAGCAGCAAAGGCATTACACAGAATGAGCAGTTCTTC
TRBV5-6,.,TRBD2,TRBJ2-1,CASSLVSSGYNEQFF,TGTGCCAGCAGCTTGGTATCTAGCGGTTACAATGAGCAGTTCTTC
TRBV5-4,.,TRBD2,TRBJ2-4,CASSSGGGAKNIQYF,TGTGCCAGCAGCTCCGGGGGGGGAGCCAAAAACATTCAGTACTTC
TRBV27,.,.,TRBJ1-1,CASSHGANQNTEAFF,TGTGCCAGCAGCCATGGGGCAAATCAGAACACTGAAGCTTTCTTT
TRBV7-9,.,.,TRBJ1-4,CASSPWGRGSANEKLFF,TGTGCCAGCAGCCCTTGGGGCAGGGGTTCAGCTAATGAAAAACTGTTTTTT
TRBV7-2,.,TRBD1,TRBJ2-7,CASSLVPGQGTYEQYF,TGTGCCAGCAGCTTAGTCCCGGGACAGGGGACCTACGAGCAGTACTTC
TRBV29-1,.,.,TRBJ1-5,CSVSDGFLGGQPQHF,TGCAGCGTCTCGGACGGATTCCTCGGAGGTCAGCCCCAGCATTTT
TRBV27,.,.,TRBJ1-1,CASSLYPGTNTEAFF,TGTGCCAGCAGTTTATATCCGGGGACAAACACTGAAGCTTTCTTT
TRBV14,.,.,TRBJ1-1,CASSQLDRLNTEAFF,TGTGCCAGCAGCCAACTCGACAGGCTGAACACTGAAGCTTTCTTT
TRBV5-4,.,TRBD2,TRBJ2-7,CASSLGSGGTDGEQYF,TGTGCCAGCAGCTTGGGTAGCGGGGGGACCGACGGCGAGCAGTACTTC
TRBV7-2,.,TRBD2,TRBJ2-1,CASSSRGLAGGNEQFF,TGTGCCAGCAGCTCCCGGGGACTAGCGGGGGGGAATGAGCAGTTCTTC
TRBV2,.,.,TRBJ1-2,CASSEARGGYGYTF,TGTGCCAGCAGTGAAGCGCGGGGTGGGTATGGCTACACCTTC
TRBV28,.,TRBD1,TRBJ2-7,CASSLMGQGVYEQYF,TGTGCCAGCAGTTTGATGGGACAGGGGGTTTACGAGCAGTACTTC